This T cell receptor beta chain is drawn from a study of T cells in Graves' hyperthyroidism and ophthalmopathy. This clonotype was recorded many times. The CDR3 is 15 residues long. Trimming stripped 6 bases from V and 0 bases from J, with 14 bases between. Germline CDR1 is MNHNS and CDR2 is SASEGT. Diagnosis of hyperthyroidism was new in patients aged 18 to 65, and its duration was under 2 months. From RNA transcripts, TCR beta CDR3 regions were amplified. HTBI primers were employed in a first-round RT-PCR of the TCR CDR3. A single record per CDR3 protein comes from TCRdb applying MiXCR to the multiplex PCR reads. The data contain around 450,000 distinct CDR3 sequences, approximately 15% of them seen just once; the ten biggest clones take up about 14%.

The sample taken for sequencing was blood. The receptor was isolated from a woman aged 18-29 years with Graves' hyperthyroidism. This rearrangement joins TRBV6-1 to TRBJ2-5; D remains ambiguous. The CDR3 bases are TGTGCCAGCAGCCCCTTCGACACGTACCAAGAGACCCAGTACTTC. Translated: CASSPFDTYQETQYF.